The 26 T cell receptor beta chains reported below all come from one sample, sequenced in a study of human T cells and chemical hapten exposure. Time point denoted: patch test 2, 6 weeks after DPC sensitization. Stated treatment: therapeutic diphenylcyclopropenone sensitization with weekly scalp DPC. TCRdb re-analysed the RACE reads in MiXCR, keeping a single row per CDR3 protein. In the table there are 35,000 to 50,000 distinct CDR3 sequences, about 9.8% of which are singletons. The starting material was whole blood, obtained in connection with sensitization to the hapten diphenylcyclopropenone (DPC). The receptor set was obtained from a woman aged 40 to 49 with alopecia areata. Some clones in this sample may be carry-over from other donors' samples.

This CDR3 reads CASSQTRPGQGINEQFF. Here the CDR3 DNA reads TGTGCCAGCAGCCAAACACGTCCGGGACAGGGCATCAATGAGCAGTTCTTC. This rearrangement joins TRBV14 to TRBJ2-1, with TRBD1 matching 9 bases. This CDR3 is built from 17 residues. V was clipped by 2 bases and J by 6 bases; unmatched bases: 11. Germline V gene data show CDR1 as SGHDN and CDR2 as FVKESK.

This clonotype was counted at least ten times. This chain uses TRBV4-3 with TRBJ2-5, with D possibly called TRBD1 or TRBD2 (5 bases each). Germline-derived CDR1 and CDR2 are LGHNA and YSLEER. CDR3 length: 15 amino acids. Deletions cut 1 base from V and 5 bases from J, with 14 bases between. DNA of the CDR3: TGCGCCAGCAGCCAAGGCGCACGGGACGTCGAGACCCAGTACTTC. Protein sequence: CASSQGARDVETQYF.

This clonotype has more than one count but fewer than ten. The rearrangement links TRBV19 to TRBJ2-7; D is tentatively TRBD1 or TRBD2 (6 bases each). CDR3 length: 14 residues. Trimming took 8 bases from V and 4 from J, leaving 18 bases between them. From germline, CDR1 is LNHDA and CDR2 SQIVND (reference sequence). The CDR3 DNA sequence: TGTGCCAGTGCGACACGGCGGGGACAATACGAGCAGTACTTC. Translating it yields CASATRRGQYEQYF.

This clonotype came up once. This chain uses TRBV4-1 with TRBJ2-1; D perhaps matches TRBD2 (5 bases). This CDR3 is 14 amino acids long. V lost 0 bases, J lost 10 bases, and 13 bases lay in between. Germline CDR1 MGHRA, CDR2 YSYEKL. CDR3 in amino acids: CASSQDTGYPEQFF. The CDR3 DNA is TGCGCCAGCAGCCAAGATACGGGGTATCCCGAGCAGTTCTTC.

At least ten counts were recorded for this clonotype. The chain has TRBV9 and TRBJ2-2, with 9 bases lining up with TRBD2. The CDR3 contains 18 residues. With 0 bases clipped from V and 1 base from J, the junction kept 7 bases outside the gene matches. The germline V gene has CDR1 SGDLS and CDR2 YYNGEE. The CDR3 sequence is CASSVEFETSGNTGELFF. As DNA, the CDR3 is TGTGCCAGCAGCGTAGAATTTGAGACTAGCGGGAACACCGGGGAGCTGTTTTTT. Using reference TRBV9 and TRBJ2-2 for the parts outside the CDR3, the full variable domain is DSGVTQTPKHLITATGQRVTLRCSPRSGDLSVYWYQQSLDQGLQFLIQYYNGEERAKGNILERFSAQQFPDLHSELNLSSLELGDSALYFCASSVEFETSGNTGELFFGEGSRLTVL.

This clonotype was detected many times. The chain links TRBV9 to TRBJ2-1, with D uncertain. Germline CDR1 is SGDLS and CDR2 is YYNGEE. V gave up 2 bases and J gave up 0 bases, with 12 bases separating them. This CDR3 has 16 residues. CDR3 nucleotides: TGTGCCAGCAGCGTTGGCCTTTACCACTCCTACAATGAGCAGTTCTTC. Translation: CASSVGLYHSYNEQFF.

At least ten counts were recorded for this clonotype. The V call is TRBV18, the J call TRBJ2-1; 10 bases match TRBD2. V shed 3 bases, J shed 3 bases, and the junction held 2 bases outside the gene matches. The CDR3 has 15 amino acids. The germline V gene has CDR1 KGHSH and CDR2 LQKENI. The CDR3 sequence is CASSPIAGGYNEQFF. CDR3 DNA sequence: TGTGCCAGCTCACCTATAGCGGGGGGCTACAATGAGCAGTTCTTC. The whole variable domain, filled in from reference TRBV18 and TRBJ2-1, reads NAGVMQNPRHLVRRRGQEARLRCSPMKGHSHVYWYRQLPEEGLKFMVYLQKENIIDESGMPKERFSAEFPKEGPSILRIQQVVRGDSAAYFCASSPIAGGYNEQFFGPGTRLTVL.

The genes are TRBV20-1 and TRBJ2-5; tentatively, D is TRBD1 (5 bases). The ends were cut back, 1 base at V and 4 bases at J, with 7 bases in the middle. CDR1 is DFQATT, CDR2 SNEGSKA, per germline (reference sequence). This CDR3 is built from 12 residues. The CDR3 is CSARGGGETQYF. DNA of the CDR3: TGCAGTGCTAGAGGGGGCGGAGAGACCCAGTACTTC.

This clonotype was observed at least ten times. CDR3 nucleotide sequence: TGCGCCAGCAGCTCGGAGACCTACAGGGACGAAAATGAAAAACTGTTTTTT. Its translation is CASSSETYRDENEKLFF. The genes are TRBV5-1 and TRBJ1-4, with D maybe TRBD1 (6 bases). The CDR3 spans 17 residues. The V end lost 3 bases, the J end lost 5 bases, and 20 bases lay between the germline ends. Germline V gives CDR1 SGHRS, CDR2 YFSETQ.

This clonotype is deemed medium-sized. The V gene is TRBV5-1, the J gene TRBJ1-2; 7 nucleotides match TRBD1. V lost 4 bases, J lost 4 bases, and 7 bases stayed unmatched. The V gene's germline CDR1 is SGHRS and CDR2 YFSETQ. The length of the CDR3 is 14 residues. The CDR3 reads CASSPPGQLYGYTF. In nucleotides, the CDR3 is TGCGCCAGCAGCCCACCGGGACAGCTCTATGGCTACACCTTC.

V is TRBV2 and J is TRBJ1-1; D is unresolved. Trimming pared 0 bases from V and 11 bases from J, leaving 13 bases between. This CDR3 contains 13 residues. Germline assignment: CDR1 SNHLY and CDR2 FYNNEI. In nucleotides, the CDR3 is TGTGCCAGCAGTGAAGCGTCGGGTTTGTTGGCTTTCTTT. Translating gives CASSEASGLLAFF.

This clonotype was seen at least ten times. The CDR3 DNA follows: TGTGCCAGCAGTGTCACTTGGGACCCCTTCACTGGCTACACCTTC. It yields the protein CASSVTWDPFTGYTF. The chain combines TRBV12-3 or TRBV12-4 with TRBJ1-2; tentative D call: TRBD1 (5 bases). V was pared by 5 bases and J by 7 bases, with 20 bases between. The CDR3 runs to 15 residues.

This clonotype was observed at least ten times. V and J are TRBV6-1 and TRBJ2-3; 9 nucleotides align to TRBD1. The junction had 3 bases not matched to a gene; V was cut back by 6 bases and J by 2 bases. Germline lookup yields CDR1 MNHNS and CDR2 SASEGT. This CDR3 has 14 amino acids. The CDR3 loop is CASRTGGYTDTQYF. CDR3 in DNA: TGTGCCAGCAGGACAGGGGGATACACAGATACGCAGTATTTT.

This clonotype came up many times. The rearrangement joins TRBV13 to TRBJ1-2; the D is unclear. The V gene lost 5 bases and the J gene lost 6 bases, with 16 bases spanning the gap. Germline V gene sequence: CDR1 PRHDT, CDR2 FYEKMQ (reference sequence). This CDR3 is built from 14 residues. The CDR3 reads CASSPDRPLDGYTF. The CDR3 bases are TGTGCCAGCAGCCCGGACCGGCCCCTGGATGGCTACACCTTC.

This chain links TRBV12-3 or TRBV12-4 with TRBJ2-1; 14 bases align to TRBD2. V shed 6 bases and J 6 bases; nucleotides not matched to a gene: 10. The CDR3 is 17 residues long. The CDR3 nucleotides read TGTGCCAGCAGCACAGGGAGACTAGCGGGGGGGTTCAATGAGCAGTTCTTC. It specifies CASSTGRLAGGFNEQFF.

This clonotype has at least ten counts. V is TRBV4-1 and J is TRBJ2-3; D perhaps matches TRBD1 (6 bases). The CDR3 runs 12 residues. The germline V and J ends were trimmed by 6 bases and 8 bases, with 12 bases remaining between them. Germline V gene sequence: CDR1 MGHRA, CDR2 YSYEKL. CDR3 in amino acids: CASRREGGTQYF. The CDR3 DNA follows: TGCGCCAGCAGAAGAGAAGGGGGTACGCAGTATTTT.

This clonotype was counted many times. The rearrangement joins TRBV6-1 to TRBJ1-2; TRBD1 might be the D (5 bases). There are 15 residues in the CDR3. CDR1 and CDR2 (germline): MNHNS, SASEGT. V was trimmed by 1 base and J by 5 bases, leaving 14 bases between them. The CDR3 sequence is CASSEGRDALYGYTF. In DNA form, the CDR3 reads TGTGCCAGCAGTGAAGGTCGGGACGCTCTTTATGGCTACACCTTC.

This clonotype was picked up many times. The chain uses TRBV6-6 and TRBJ2-3; possibly TRBD1 for D (6 bases). V was shortened by 7 bases and J by 0 bases, with 11 bases between the two germline ends. Germline assignment: CDR1 MNHNY and CDR2 SVGAGI (reference sequence). The length of the CDR3 is 14 residues. The CDR3 region is CASTRTESTDTQYF. As DNA, the CDR3 is TGTGCCAGCACCAGGACAGAAAGCACAGATACGCAGTATTTT.

In its sample, this clonotype was seen many times. This chain connects TRBV6-2 or TRBV6-3 to TRBJ2-7; the match to TRBD2 covers 7 bases. This CDR3 region has 12 residues. The V gene end was trimmed by 6 bases and the J gene end by 3 bases; junction bases not matched to a gene: 2. Germline CDR1 reads MNHEY; CDR2 reads SVGEGT. CDR3 DNA: TGTGCCAGCAGCCCGGGAGGCTACGAGCAGTACTTC. This translates into CASSPGGYEQYF.

This clonotype was seen repeatedly, ten times or more. The genes are TRBV28 and TRBJ2-2; the D gene is possibly TRBD1 (5 bases). The germline gives CDR1 MDHEN, CDR2 SYDVKM. V lost 7 bases and J 5 bases, leaving 17 bases between the germline ends. The CDR3 length is 15 residues. CDR3 protein: CASNWGLVRTGELFF. CDR3 DNA: TGTGCCAGCAATTGGGGCCTAGTAAGGACCGGGGAGCTGTTTTTT.

The rearrangement joins TRBV19 to TRBJ2-7, with 12 bases fitting TRBD2. This CDR3 spans 16 amino acids. V shed 5 bases and J 4 bases; nucleotides not matched to a gene: 9. Germline assignment: CDR1 LNHDA and CDR2 SQIVND (reference sequence). The CDR3 DNA reads TGTGCCAGTAGTCCCTGGACTAGCGGGGCCGGGTACGAGCAGTACTTC. Amino acid sequence: CASSPWTSGAGYEQYF.

In this sample, this clonotype turned up a few times. The chain carries TRBV6-6 and TRBJ2-7; 9 nucleotides agree with TRBD1. Germline CDR1 reads MNHNY; CDR2 reads SVGAGI (reference sequence). This CDR3 region has 14 residues. The trim removed 6 bases at V and 1 base at J, leaving 4 bases unmatched. CDR3 nucleotide sequence: TGTGCCAGCAGGGGACAGGGTCGGTCCTACGAGCAGTACTTC. This sequence encodes CASRGQGRSYEQYF.

This clonotype appeared a few times. This chain joins TRBV6-5 and TRBJ2-1; 11 positions agree with TRBD2. J gave up 4 bases and V 6 bases, and 5 bases lay outside the gene matches. The CDR3 runs 15 residues. CDR1 and CDR2 (germline): MNHEY, SVGAGI. The CDR3 bases are TGTGCCAGCAGCCTGACTAGCGGGGTATACAATGAGCAGTTCTTC. As protein: CASSLTSGVYNEQFF.

This clonotype was picked up a small number of times. The V and J genes are TRBV3-1 and TRBJ1-6; TRBD1 might be the D (6 bases). V lost 2 bases to trimming and J lost 13 bases, with 15 bases between them. The germline gives CDR1 LGHDT, CDR2 YNNKEL (reference sequence). The CDR3 runs to 14 residues. Here the CDR3 reads CASSQQQGRYPLHF. Here the CDR3 DNA reads TGTGCCAGCAGCCAACAGCAGGGGCGTTATCCCCTCCACTTT. The entire variable domain, with the rest obtained from reference TRBV3-1 and TRBJ1-6, is as follows: DTAVSQTPKYLVTQMGNDKSIKCEQNLGHDTMYWYKQDSKKFLKIMFSYNNKELIINETVPNRFSPKSPDKAHLNLHINSLELGDSAVYFCASSQQQGRYPLHFGNGTRLTVT.

This clonotype was recorded many times. The chain recombines TRBV6-4 with TRBJ1-1; the D gene is possibly TRBD1 (5 bases). The V end was cut by 2 bases, the J end by 1 base, with 5 bases between. CDR1 is MRHNA, CDR2 SNTAGT, per germline. The CDR3 consists of 13 residues. The CDR3 loop is CASSDRGNTEAFF. CDR3 sequence (DNA): TGTGCCAGCAGTGACAGGGGGAACACTGAAGCTTTCTTT.

This clonotype was seen at least ten times. V usage is TRBV7-3 and J usage is TRBJ1-1, with D hard to call. The V end lost 2 bases, the J end lost 5 bases, and 15 bases lay between the germline ends. CDR3 length equals 15 residues. Germline V gives CDR1 SGHTA, CDR2 FQGTGA. CDR3 residues: CASSLDMTGRTEAFF. The CDR3 region has the DNA TGTGCCAGCAGCTTAGACATGACGGGGAGGACTGAAGCTTTCTTT. Full variable domain (remainder filled in from reference TRBV7-3 and TRBJ1-1): GAGVSQTPSNKVTEKGKYVELRCDPISGHTALYWYRQSLGQGPEFLIYFQGTGAADDSGLPNDRFFAVRPEGSVSTLKIQRTERGDSAVYLCASSLDMTGRTEAFFGQGTRLTVV.